The T cell receptor (beta chain) described here comes from a study of blood T cells in healthy people across ages. Study conclusions and caveats: Unsorted PBMC input precluded a conclusive naive versus antigen-experienced comparison.

V shed 6 bases and J shed 5 bases, with 14 bases lying between them. CDR3 size: 14 residues. Germline V gene lookup returns CDR1 SGHDN and CDR2 FVKESK. Per sample, no less than 5 micrograms of total RNA were extracted. Primed by a sample-barcoded 5' primer and a J-beta primer mix, a second PCR proceeded for about 7 to 12 cycles. Every molecule of cDNA carried a tag from a template-switch adaptor with 12 random nucleotides. TCRdb analysed the 5' RACE reads with MiXCR anew, one entry per CDR3 protein. The sample includes approximately 1,000,000 distinct CDR3 sequences, 40% to 45% of them seen just once. As to this clonotype: The antigen is undetermined.

The gene calls are TRBV14 and TRBJ2-1, with TRBD2 as a possible D gene (6 bases). This receptor was identified in a woman aged 60 to 75 in good health. The sample taken for sequencing was blood. CDR3 region: CASRISGPHNEQFF. As DNA, the CDR3 is TGTGCCAGCAGAATAAGCGGGCCTCACAATGAGCAGTTCTTC.